The following is a T cell receptor beta chain sequence with its context. Antigen: not known. This entry belongs to a study of T cell responses to AZD1222 COVID-19 vaccine. Overall study: It was second doses at about 4 or about 12 weeks that were pooled. General observations from the study: Donors were largely white British and mainly female; clonal diversity was possibly underestimated.

The assay was immunoSEQ multiplex PCR, and TCRdb's table has in-frame clones only and misses some. Altogether about 260,000 clones are present, roughly 93% being singletons, with the ten largest covering approximately 0.52%. The sequence derives from an adult in good health. Sequences were derived from peripheral blood, sampled on day 0 of AZD1222 vaccination.

The CDR3 loop is CASSFPKVDTQYF. The DNA for the CDR3 is TGTGCCAGCAGTTTCCCAAAGGTAGATACGCAGTATTTT. The gene calls are TRBV28 and TRBJ2-3, with D uncertain. This CDR3 comprises 13 residues. Trimming pared 3 bases from V and 5 bases from J, leaving 9 bases between. The germline gives CDR1 MDHEN, CDR2 SYDVKM.